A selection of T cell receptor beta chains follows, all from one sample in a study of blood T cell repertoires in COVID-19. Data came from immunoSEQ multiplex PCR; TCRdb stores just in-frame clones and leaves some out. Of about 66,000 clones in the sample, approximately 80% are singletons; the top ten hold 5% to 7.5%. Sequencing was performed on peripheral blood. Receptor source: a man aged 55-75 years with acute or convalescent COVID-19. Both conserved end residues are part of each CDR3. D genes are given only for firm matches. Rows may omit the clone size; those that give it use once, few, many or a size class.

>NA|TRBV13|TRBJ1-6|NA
TGTGCCAGCAGCGGAGACAGGAATTCACCCCTCCACTTT
CASSGDRNSPLHF
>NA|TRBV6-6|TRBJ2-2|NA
TGTGCCAGCAGTTACGTTGGTAGCTTCTTCACCGGGGAGCTGTTTTTT
CASSYVGSFFTGELFF
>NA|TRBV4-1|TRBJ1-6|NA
TGCGCCAGCAGCCCAGTGGGGAGGGATCATAGTTCACCCCTCCACTTT
CASSPVGRDHSSPLHF
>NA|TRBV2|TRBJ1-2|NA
TGTGCCAATAAAAGACAGGTGACTAACTATGGCTACACCTTC
CANKRQVTNYGYTF
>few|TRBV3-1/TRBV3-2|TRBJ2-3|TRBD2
TGTGCCAGCAGCCTAAGGACTAGCGGGAGAAGCACAGATACGCAGTATTTT
CASSLRTSGRSTDTQYF
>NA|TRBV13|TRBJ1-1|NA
TGTGCCAGCAGCTCCAGGGTTGGCGCGACTGAAGCTTTCTTT
CASSSRVGATEAFF
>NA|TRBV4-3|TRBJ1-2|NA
TGCGCCAGCAGCCAGGCAGGGGACGGTGGCTACACCTTC
CASSQAGDGGYTF
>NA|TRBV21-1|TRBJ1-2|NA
TGTGCCAGCACCGTAGTTACCGTCAGGCATGGCTACACCTTC
CASTVVTVRHGYTF
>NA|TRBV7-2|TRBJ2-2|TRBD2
TGTGCCAGCAGCCCAAAAACCGGGACTAGCGGGGGGAACACCGGGGAGCTGTTTTTT
CASSPKTGTSGGNTGELFF
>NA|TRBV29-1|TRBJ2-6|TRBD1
TGCAGCGTTGAAGAACAGGGGGCTGGGGCCAACGTCCTGACTTTC
CSVEEQGAGANVLTF
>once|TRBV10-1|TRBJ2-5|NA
TGCGCCAGCAGTGGTTCTAGCGTCCCCGAAGCCCAGTACTTC
CASSGSSVPEAQYF
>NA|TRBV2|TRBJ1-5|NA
TGTGCCAGCAGTGGAGCGGGATCCAGGGGCAATCAGCCCCAGCATTTT
CASSGAGSRGNQPQHF
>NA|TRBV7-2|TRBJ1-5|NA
TGTGCCAGCAGCTCGGACCCAGGGGCCCATCAGCCCCAGCATTTT
CASSSDPGAHQPQHF
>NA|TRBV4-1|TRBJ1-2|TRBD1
TGCGCCAGCAGCCACCTTGGACAGGGCATTCGGGGCTACACCTTC
CASSHLGQGIRGYTF
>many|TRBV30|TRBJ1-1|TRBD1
TGTGCCTGGAGCAATGGACAGGTATCGCAAGCTTTCTTT
CAWSNGQVSQAFF
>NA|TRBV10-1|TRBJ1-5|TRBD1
TGCGCCAGCAGTGAAGGGGGCACTCAGCCCCAGCATTTT
CASSEGGTQPQHF
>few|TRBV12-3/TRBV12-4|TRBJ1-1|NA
TGTGCCAGCAGTGACCTGACCGGGACTGAAGCTTTCTTT
CASSDLTGTEAFF
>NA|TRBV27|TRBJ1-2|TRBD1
TGTGCCAGCAGGCCAGGGGGACAGGGAAGCTATGGCTACACCTTC
CASRPGGQGSYGYTF
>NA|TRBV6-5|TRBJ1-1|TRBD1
TGTGCCAGTCGGACAGGGCCCAACATGAACACTGAAGCTTTCTTT
CASRTGPNMNTEAFF
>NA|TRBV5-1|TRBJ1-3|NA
TGCGCCAGCAGCTTGGGGACAGAACAGAACACCATATATTTT
CASSLGTEQNTIYF
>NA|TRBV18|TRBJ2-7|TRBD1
TGTGCCAGTCAAGACAGGGTGGGCGAGCAGTACTTC
CASQDRVGEQYF
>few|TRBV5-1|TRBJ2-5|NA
TGCGCCAGCAGCCGAAAGGCGGGGGCGGGGGAGACCCAGTACTTC
CASSRKAGAGETQYF
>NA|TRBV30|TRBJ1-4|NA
TGTGCCTGGACCCTCGGAGCCCACACCTACGCCTCACGGGAAAAACTGTTTTTT
CAWTLGAHTYASREKLFF
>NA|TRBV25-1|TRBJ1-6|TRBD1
TGTGCCAGCAACCCAGGGGGAAATTCACCCCTCCACTTT
CASNPGGNSPLHF
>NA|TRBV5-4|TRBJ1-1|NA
TGTGCCAGCTTTAGCGGAGGCCACGCGAACACTGAAGCTTTCTTT
CASFSGGHANTEAFF
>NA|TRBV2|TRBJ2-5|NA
TGTGCCAGCAGTGAGGCGGGGTTGGAGACCCAGTACTTC
CASSEAGLETQYF
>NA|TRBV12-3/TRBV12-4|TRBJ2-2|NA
TGTGCCAGCAGTGCGGGACCCGGGGAGCTGTTTTTT
CASSAGPGELFF
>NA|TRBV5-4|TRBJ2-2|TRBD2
TGTGCCAGCAGCTTGAAGAGAGCGGGGGGCACCGGGGAGCTGTTTTTT
CASSLKRAGGTGELFF
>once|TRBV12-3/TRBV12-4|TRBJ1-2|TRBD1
TGTGCCAGCAGGCGGACAGGGTCTGGCTACACCTTC
CASRRTGSGYTF
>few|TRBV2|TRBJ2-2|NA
TGTGCCAGCAGGTGGGGGGCGAACACCGGGGAGCTGTTTTTT
CASRWGANTGELFF
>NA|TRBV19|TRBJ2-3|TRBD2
TGTGCCAGTAGTATACTTACTAGCGGCACAGATACGCAGTATTTT
CASSILTSGTDTQYF
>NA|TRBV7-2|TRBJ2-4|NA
TGTGCCAGCAGCCCTGGAGGGGCGTACCGAAACATTCAGTACTTC
CASSPGGAYRNIQYF
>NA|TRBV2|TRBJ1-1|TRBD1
TGTGCCAGCAGTGACTACCGGGACAGGGGAGCTTTCTTT
CASSDYRDRGAFF
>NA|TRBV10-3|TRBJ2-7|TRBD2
TGTGCCATCAGTGCCAGGACTAGCGAGCAGTACTTC
CAISARTSEQYF
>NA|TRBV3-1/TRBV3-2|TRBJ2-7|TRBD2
TGTGCCAGCAGCCTGCGGGGGGTTCCCTACGAGCAGTACTTC
CASSLRGVPYEQYF
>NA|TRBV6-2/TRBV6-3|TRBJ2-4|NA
TGTGCCAGCAGTTTGGGGGGGCTGGCCAAAAACATTCAGTACTTC
CASSLGGLAKNIQYF
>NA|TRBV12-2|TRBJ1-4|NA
TGTGCAAGTCGCTTAGGGAGAGGATCGGCCCGTTTT
CASRLGRGSARF
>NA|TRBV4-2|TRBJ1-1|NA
TGTGCCAGTGTGGGCCAGGGAAACACTGAAGCTTTCTTT
CASVGQGNTEAFF
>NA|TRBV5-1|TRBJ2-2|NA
TGCGCCAGCAGCTTTGGGCCGAACACCGGGGAGCTGTTTTTT
CASSFGPNTGELFF
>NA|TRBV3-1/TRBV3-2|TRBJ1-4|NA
TGTGCCAGCAGCCAAGATTCCCCAGGGTTAGAAAAACTGTTTTTT
CASSQDSPGLEKLFF
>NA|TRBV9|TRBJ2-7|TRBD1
TGTGCCAGCAGCGGCGGACAGGGCTCCTACGAGCAGTACTTC
CASSGGQGSYEQYF